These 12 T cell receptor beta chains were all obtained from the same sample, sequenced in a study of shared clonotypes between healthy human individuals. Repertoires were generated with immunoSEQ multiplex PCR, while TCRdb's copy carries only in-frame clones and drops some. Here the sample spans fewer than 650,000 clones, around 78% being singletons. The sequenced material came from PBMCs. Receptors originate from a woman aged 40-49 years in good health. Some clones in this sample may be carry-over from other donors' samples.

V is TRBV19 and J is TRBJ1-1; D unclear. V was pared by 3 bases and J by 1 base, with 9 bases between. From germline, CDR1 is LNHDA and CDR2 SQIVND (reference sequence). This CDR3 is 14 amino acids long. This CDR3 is CASSIVLQNTEAFF. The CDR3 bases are TGTGCCAGTAGTATTGTTTTGCAGAACACTGAAGCTTTCTTT.

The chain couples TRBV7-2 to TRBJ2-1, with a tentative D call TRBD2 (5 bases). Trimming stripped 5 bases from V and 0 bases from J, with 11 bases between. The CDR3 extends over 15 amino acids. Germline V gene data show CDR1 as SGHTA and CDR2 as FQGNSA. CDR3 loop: CASSPVGSSYNEQFF. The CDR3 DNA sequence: TGTGCCAGCAGCCCCGTGGGGAGCTCCTACAATGAGCAGTTCTTC.

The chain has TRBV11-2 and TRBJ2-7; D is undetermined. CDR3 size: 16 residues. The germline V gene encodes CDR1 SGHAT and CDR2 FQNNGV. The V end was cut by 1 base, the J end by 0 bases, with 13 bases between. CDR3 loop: CASSLGSRTLSYEQYF. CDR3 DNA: TGTGCCAGCAGCTTAGGGAGCCGAACACTCTCCTACGAGCAGTACTTC.

The CDR3 spells CASSPVARDYEAFF. The CDR3 DNA follows: TGTGCCAGCTCACCGGTTGCCCGGGACTATGAAGCTTTCTTT. The gene calls are TRBV18 and TRBJ1-1; D perhaps matches TRBD1 (5 bases). The length of the CDR3 is 14 residues. Germline values: CDR1 KGHSH, CDR2 LQKENI. Deletions cut 3 bases from V and 7 bases from J, with 15 bases between.

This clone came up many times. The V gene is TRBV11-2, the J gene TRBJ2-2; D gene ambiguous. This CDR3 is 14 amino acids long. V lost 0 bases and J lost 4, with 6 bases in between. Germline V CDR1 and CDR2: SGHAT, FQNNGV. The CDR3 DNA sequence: TGTGCCAGCAGCTTAGATAGGGCCACCGGGGAGCTGTTTTTT. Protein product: CASSLDRATGELFF.

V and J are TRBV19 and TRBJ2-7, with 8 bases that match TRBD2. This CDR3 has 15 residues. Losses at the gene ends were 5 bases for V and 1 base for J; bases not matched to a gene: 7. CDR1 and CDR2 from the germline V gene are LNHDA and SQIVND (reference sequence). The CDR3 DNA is TGTGCCAGTAGTCCTGTAGCGGGGTGGTCCTACGAGCAGTACTTC. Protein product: CASSPVAGWSYEQYF.

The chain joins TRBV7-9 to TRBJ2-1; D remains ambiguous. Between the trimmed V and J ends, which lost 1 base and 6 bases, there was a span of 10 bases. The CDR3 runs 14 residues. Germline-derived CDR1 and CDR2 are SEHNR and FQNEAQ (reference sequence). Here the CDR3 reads CASSLGISLNEQFF. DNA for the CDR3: TGTGCCAGCAGCTTAGGAATTAGTCTCAATGAGCAGTTCTTC.

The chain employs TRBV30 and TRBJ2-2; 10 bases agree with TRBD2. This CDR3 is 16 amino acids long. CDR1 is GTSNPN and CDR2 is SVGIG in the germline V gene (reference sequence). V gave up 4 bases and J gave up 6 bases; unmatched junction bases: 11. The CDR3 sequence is CAWILGLAGVAGELFF. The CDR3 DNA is TGTGCCTGGATCCTAGGGCTAGCGGGGGTGGCCGGGGAGCTGTTTTTT.

The DNA of the CDR3 is TGTGCCAGCACAGCGGACAGGGCGGTCGAGGGCTACACCTTC. Its translation is CASTADRAVEGYTF. The gene calls are TRBV28 and TRBJ1-2, with 8 bases matching TRBD1. Germline CDR1 reads MDHEN; CDR2 reads SYDVKM. The CDR3 extends over 14 amino acids. The V gene end was trimmed by 7 bases and the J gene end by 8 bases; junction bases not matched to a gene: 12.

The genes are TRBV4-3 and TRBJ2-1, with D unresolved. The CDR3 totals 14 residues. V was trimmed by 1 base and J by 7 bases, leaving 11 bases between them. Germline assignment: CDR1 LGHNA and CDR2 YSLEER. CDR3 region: CASSQGQHTNEQFF. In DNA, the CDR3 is TGCGCCAGCAGCCAAGGTCAGCATACTAATGAGCAGTTCTTC.

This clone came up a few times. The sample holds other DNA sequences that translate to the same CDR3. The CDR3 region has the DNA TGTGCCATCAGTGTCTTGAGCGGACGTAACTATGGCTACACCTTC. Translating it yields CAISVLSGRNYGYTF. The J gene is TRBJ1-2, the V gene TRBV10-3; no clear D gene. Germline CDR1 is ENHRY and CDR2 is SYGVKD. CDR3 length equals 15 residues. Trimming took off 4 bases at V and 1 base at J, with 13 bases between the two ends.

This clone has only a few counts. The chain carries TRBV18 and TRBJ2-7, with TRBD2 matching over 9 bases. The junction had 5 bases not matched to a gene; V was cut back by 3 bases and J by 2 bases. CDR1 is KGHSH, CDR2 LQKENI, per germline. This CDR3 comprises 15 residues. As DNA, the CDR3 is TGTGCCAGCTCACCGAGACTAGCGGAGCCCTACGAGCAGTACTTC. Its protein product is CASSPRLAEPYEQYF.